The next 2 T cell receptor beta chains were all read from a single sample in a study of T and B cells in COVID-19 patients. BIOMED2 TRB-A/B primer pools were used in multiplex TRB PCR. A single record per CDR3 protein comes from TCRdb applying MiXCR to the multiplex PCR reads. The repertoire consists of 20,000 to 25,000 distinct CDR3 sequences, with 25% to 30% occurring once and the leading ten covering roughly 2.8%. From blood, about 250-500 ng of genomic DNA served as TRB template. Sample: blood. Receptors originate from a human donor who had recovered from COVID-19.

Only a few counts were recorded for this clonotype. CDR3 sequence (DNA): TGTGCCTGGAGTGTACGGGGGGGGGGCCACACAGATACGCAGTATTTT. It yields the protein CAWSVRGGGHTDTQYF. This chain joins TRBV30 and TRBJ2-3; 8 bases are a match to TRBD2. The V gene's germline CDR1 is GTSNPN and CDR2 SVGIG (reference sequence). This CDR3 is 16 amino acids long. The V segment lost 0 bases and the J segment 2 bases; nucleotides outside the gene matches: 7. The whole variable domain, remainder taken from reference TRBV30 and TRBJ2-3, is SQTIHQWPATLVQPVGSPLSLECTVEGTSNPNLYWYRQAAGRGLQLLFYSVGIGQISSEVPQNLSASRPQDRQFILSSKKLLLSDSGFYLCAWSVRGGGHTDTQYFGPGTRLTVL.

This chain links TRBV11-2 with TRBJ2-5, with 9 nucleotides matching TRBD2. J gave up 4 bases and V 0 bases, and 0 bases lay outside the gene matches. Germline V gene sequence: CDR1 SGHAT, CDR2 FQNNGV. The CDR3 sequence is 14 residues long. CDR3 in DNA: TGTGCCAGCAGCTTAGAACTAGCGGGAGAGACCCAGTACTTC. Translation gives CASSLELAGETQYF.